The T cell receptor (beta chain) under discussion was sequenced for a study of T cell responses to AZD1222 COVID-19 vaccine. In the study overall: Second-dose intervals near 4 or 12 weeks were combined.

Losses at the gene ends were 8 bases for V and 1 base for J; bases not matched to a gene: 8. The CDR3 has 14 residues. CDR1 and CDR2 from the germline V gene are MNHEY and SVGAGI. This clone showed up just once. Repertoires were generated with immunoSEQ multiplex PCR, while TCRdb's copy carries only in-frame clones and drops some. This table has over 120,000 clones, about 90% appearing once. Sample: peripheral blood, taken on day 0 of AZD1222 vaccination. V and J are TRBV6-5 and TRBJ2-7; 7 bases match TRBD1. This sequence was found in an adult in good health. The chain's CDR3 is CASSGGSDSYEQYF. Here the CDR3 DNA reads TGTGCCAGCTCAGGGGGATCAGATTCCTACGAGCAGTACTTC.